The subject of this entry is one T cell receptor (beta chain). The data originate from a study of shared clonotypes between healthy human individuals. Here immunoSEQ multiplex PCR was the method, and the copy in TCRdb shows in-frame clones only, minus some. Of 400,000 to 600,000 clones detected, roughly three quarters appear once; the ten largest clones hold less than 15%. Trimming took 6 bases from V and 5 from J, leaving 13 bases between them. The CDR3 sequence is 13 residues long. CDR1 and CDR2 (germline): ENHRY, SYGVKD. The receptor comes from a woman aged 40 to 50 in good health. Some clones in this sample may be carry-over from other donors' samples. J is TRBJ1-1 and V is TRBV10-3, with D possibly matching TRBD1 (5 bases). Material: PBMCs. CDR3 bases: TGTGCCATCAGGCCGGGGGGTGAGACTGAAGCTTTCTTT. Translating it yields CAIRPGGETEAFF.